The text below deals with one T cell receptor (beta chain). This receptor's antigen is unknown. No quality values exist for individual bases; no much larger clone is one base distant. The treatment or condition label of this sample denotes: live attenuated yellow fever vaccine strain. At each blood-draw timepoint, two biological replicates of bulk PBMCs were obtained. A standard Ficoll-Paque protocol was used to isolate PBMCs from peripheral blood. TriZol was used to extract RNA from bulk PBMCs, from CD4 and CD8 fractions, and from dextramer-positive and dextramer-negative fractions. The entry originates in a study of T cells after yellow fever vaccination (dated by TCRdb to between 2018 and 2021). Background for the entire study: The SMART-Seq v4 Ultra Low Input RNA kit was used to prepare libraries from fractions with low cell numbers. Bulk TCR alpha and beta repertoires were sequenced longitudinally to track T-cell clones before and after primary and booster YFV17D yellow fever vaccination. Two healthy male donors, one aged 18 to 29 and one aged 30 to 39 years, were included in the cohort. Bulk PBMC replicates and cell subsets were isolated from blood drawn at multiple timepoints before and after both primary and secondary immunization. Beyond this particular receptor, the publication reports: Compared with the primary T-cell response, the secondary T-cell response was weaker but faster, peaking on day 5 rather than day 15. Because only two donors were included in the study, the extent to which the findings can be generalized is limited. A small share of clonotypes occurred in both CD4 and CD8 compartments, likely arising from convergent recombination. After the booster, most of the clones that had expanded following primary vaccination were detected again (just under 97% of CD4 and around 87% of CD8), which suggests that memory was broadly maintained. Because abundant contaminating clonotypes from the bulk population could be contained in FACS-sorted repertoires, computational filtering was required.

Synthesis of TCR cDNA relied on 5'RACE template switching, a step that introduced a universal primer site along with unique molecular identifiers. Priming for cDNA synthesis came from both the TCR alpha and TCR beta constant segments. Library amplification involved two PCR steps, and the second step added sample barcodes and sequencing adapters. Sequencing of libraries was done on Illumina HiSeq 2500 (2x100 bp) or NovaSeq (2x150 bp). As for how the authors treated the data: Reads were demultiplexed and collapsed into UMI consensus sequences with MIGEC, and V(D)J alignment was performed with MiXCR. Using edgeR on replicate PBMC samples, clonotypes were called vaccine-responding if FDR was below 0.01 and the log2 fold change was above 5 up to day 15. Each bulk clonotype received a CD4 or CD8 identity based on whether the sequenced CD4 or CD8 repertoire contained that clonotype at higher abundance. TCRdb trimmed public reads at Q25 via fastp, called clones via MiXCR and kept in-frame beta chains. Duplicate CDR3 protein sequences are folded into a single record with the most common DNA and genes. TCRdb assigned the V and J calls; the authors' analysis was not used. The sample table lists roughly 520,000 distinct CDR3 sequences, just over 20% of them with a count of one. Around 16% of the sample rests with the top ten.

This receptor was obtained from a young man who received the YFV17D yellow fever vaccine. Sequences were derived from PBMCs, sampled less than 25 days after the first yellow fever vaccination.

CDR3 region: CASSYSRDRISYEQYV. The DNA is TGTGCCAGCAGTTACTCGAGGGACAGGATCTCCTACGAGCAGTACGTC. The chain is made from TRBV6-5 and TRBJ2-7; TRBD1 matches 8 bases in the middle. The CDR1 and CDR2 encoded by the germline V gene are MNHEY and SVGAGI. From cysteine to valine, the CDR3 is 16 amino acids long. Solely the CDR3 DNA is kept, with 48 bases framed from the first base. V has 0 bases trimmed and J has 0 bases trimmed; junction bases matching no gene number 4.